The following is a TCR beta chain sequence with its context. This record belongs to a study of identical twins. Each cDNA held unique molecular identifiers, and template switching gave it a universal primer site. One entry per CDR3 protein results from TCRdb running MiXCR on the 5' RACE reads. The sample includes around 280,000 distinct CDR3 sequences, about 8.1% seen only once; the top ten take approximately 2.1%. The same sample was also studied in work on yellow fever vaccine responses in identical twins.

Specimen: memory (CD45RO+) T cells sorted from blood. The clonotype was recovered from a woman in her late teens or twenties in good health.

CDR3 nucleotides: TGTGCCAGCATGTCAGGGTTGCATCAGCCCCAGCATTTT. It is translated as CASMSGLHQPQHF. The chain is built from TRBV28 and TRBJ1-5, with D possibly matching TRBD1 (5 bases). The germline CDR1 and CDR2 sequences are MDHEN and SYDVKM. The V end lost 7 bases, the J end lost 5 bases, and 12 bases lay between the germline ends. The CDR3 is made up of 13 amino acids.